The entry below gives a single T cell receptor beta chain sequence along with its context. Its specificity is unknown. This entry belongs to a study of post-analysis software for immune sequencing data. On the study more broadly: Patients with relapsing-remitting, secondary progressive and progressive-relapsing multiple sclerosis courses were all represented. Study-level points and caveats: Compared against controls, patients with multiple sclerosis displayed significantly lower normalized Chao1 diversity. A handful of TRBV segments were more frequent in patients than controls; TRBV5-6, TRBV5-1 and TRBV20-1 belonged to this group.

V trimming: 4 bases; J trimming: 5 bases; junction bases outside the gene matches: 6. Germline V gives CDR1 SGHRS, CDR2 YFSETQ. The CDR3 contains 14 residues. Unique molecular identifiers were present in the TCR beta cDNA libraries. TCRdb re-called the PCR reads with MiXCR, one entry per CDR3 protein. The repertoire holds fewer than 850,000 distinct CDR3 sequences, with roughly 27% as singletons. The clonotype comes from a girl aged 10-17 years with multiple sclerosis. Sequencing was carried out using blood. The chain carries TRBV5-1 and TRBJ1-5; 7 nucleotides match TRBD1. DNA for the CDR3: TGCGCCAGCAGCGGGGGACAGCCTGATCAGCCCCAGCATTTT. Translating gives CASSGGQPDQPQHF.